These 7 T cell receptor beta chains were sequenced from one sample in a study of monozygotic twins with inflammatory bowel disease. Reprocessing the 5' RACE reads, TCRdb reports a single entry for every CDR3 protein and omits DNA. With around 380,000 distinct CDR3 sequences in the sample, the ten largest clones hold 2% to 2.5%. The specimen was blood. The source is a human donor with ulcerative colitis or Crohn's disease, or a healthy co-twin of an affected twin (not recorded which).

V is TRBV3-1 and J is TRBJ1-3. Germline V gene lookup returns CDR1 LGHDT and CDR2 YNNKEL (reference sequence). There are 16 residues in the CDR3. CDR3 sequence: CASSQGWATSGNTIYF.

The genes are TRBV30 and TRBJ2-1; TCRdb indicates TRBD1, and absent DNA this call remains unverified. The CDR3 length is 13 residues. CDR1 and CDR2 (germline): GTSNPN, SVGIG (reference sequence). CDR3 protein: CARSQGQGTQQFF. The full variable domain, its missing parts supplied by reference TRBV30 and TRBJ2-1, is SQTIHQWPATLVQPVGSPLSLECTVEGTSNPNLYWYRQAAGRGLQLLFYSVGIGQISSEVPQNLSASRPQDRQFILSSKKLLLSDSGFYLCARSQGQGTQQFFGPGTRLTVL.

This chain connects TRBV6-5 to TRBJ2-7; TCRdb names TRBD1, which stays unverified in the absence of DNA. The CDR3 runs 16 residues. Germline CDR1 MNHEY, CDR2 SVGAGI. CDR3 in amino acids: CASSYSMGAGPYEQYF.

The gene calls are TRBV18 and TRBJ2-7. Germline lookup yields CDR1 KGHSH and CDR2 LQKENI. The CDR3 contains 15 residues. CDR3 sequence reads: CASSPLSGRSYEQYF.

The chain couples TRBV29-1 to TRBJ2-5; TCRdb names TRBD1, which stays unverified in the absence of DNA. The CDR3 is made up of 14 amino acids. Germline CDR1 SQVTM, CDR2 ANQGSEA. CDR3 in amino acids: CSVEKQGVYETQYF. The whole variable domain, filled in from reference TRBV29-1 and TRBJ2-5, reads SAVISQKPSRDICQRGTSLTIQCQVDSQVTMMFWYRQQPGQSLTLIATANQGSEATYESGFVIDKFPISRPNLTFSTLTVSNMSPEDSSIYLCSVEKQGVYETQYFGPGTRLLVL.

CDR3 in amino acids: CASGLGKPSSYNEQFF. The J gene is TRBJ2-1, the V gene TRBV12-5. The CDR3 is made up of 16 amino acids. Germline values: CDR1 LGHNT, CDR2 FRNRAP.

This chain joins TRBV18 and TRBJ1-4; TCRdb reports TRBD1, a call that lacks DNA to check it against. This CDR3 region has 15 residues. The germline V gene has CDR1 KGHSH and CDR2 LQKENI. CDR3 amino acids: CASSRMDRPNEKLFF.